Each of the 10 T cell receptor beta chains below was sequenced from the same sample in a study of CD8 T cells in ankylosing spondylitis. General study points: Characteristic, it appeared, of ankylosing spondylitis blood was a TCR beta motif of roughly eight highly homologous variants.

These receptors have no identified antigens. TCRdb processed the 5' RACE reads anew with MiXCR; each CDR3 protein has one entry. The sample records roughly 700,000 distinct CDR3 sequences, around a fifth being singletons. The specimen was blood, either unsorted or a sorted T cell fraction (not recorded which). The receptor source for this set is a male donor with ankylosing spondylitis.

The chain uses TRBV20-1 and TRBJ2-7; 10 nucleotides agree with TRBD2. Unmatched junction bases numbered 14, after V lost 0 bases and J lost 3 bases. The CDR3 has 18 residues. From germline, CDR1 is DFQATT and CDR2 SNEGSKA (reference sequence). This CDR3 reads CSARDAAQREGQIYEQYF. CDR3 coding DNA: TGCAGTGCTAGAGACGCCGCGCAGCGGGAGGGCCAAATCTACGAGCAGTACTTC.

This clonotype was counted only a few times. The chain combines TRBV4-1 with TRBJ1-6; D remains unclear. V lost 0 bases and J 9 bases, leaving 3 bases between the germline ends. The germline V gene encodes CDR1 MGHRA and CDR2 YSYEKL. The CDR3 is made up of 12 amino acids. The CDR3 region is CASSQDSSPLHF. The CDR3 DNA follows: TGCGCCAGCAGCCAAGACTCTTCACCCCTCCACTTT.

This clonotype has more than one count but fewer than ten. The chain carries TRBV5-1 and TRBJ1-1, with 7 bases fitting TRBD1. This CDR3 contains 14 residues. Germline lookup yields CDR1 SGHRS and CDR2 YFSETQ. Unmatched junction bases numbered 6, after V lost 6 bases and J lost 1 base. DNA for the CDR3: TGCGCCAGCACCCCCGGGGACAGGAACACTGAAGCTTTCTTT. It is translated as CASTPGDRNTEAFF.

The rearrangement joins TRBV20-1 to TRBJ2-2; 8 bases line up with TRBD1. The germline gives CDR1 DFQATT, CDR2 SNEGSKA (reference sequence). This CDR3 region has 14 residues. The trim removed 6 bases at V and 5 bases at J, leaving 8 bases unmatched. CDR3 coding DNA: TGCAGTGCAATCACCGACAGGGGTACCGGGGAGCTGTTTTTT. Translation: CSAITDRGTGELFF.

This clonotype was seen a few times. Here the CDR3 reads CAISPSPGQRAADTYNEQFF. The CDR3 nucleotides are TGTGCCATCAGTCCCTCTCCGGGGCAGAGGGCCGCGGACACCTACAATGAGCAGTTCTTC. This sequence joins TRBV10-3 and TRBJ2-1; D tentatively reads TRBD1 or TRBD2 (5 bases each). Germline loops: CDR1 ENHRY, CDR2 SYGVKD. This CDR3 comprises 20 residues. Trimming cost V 5 bases and J 2 bases, with 28 bases left between them.

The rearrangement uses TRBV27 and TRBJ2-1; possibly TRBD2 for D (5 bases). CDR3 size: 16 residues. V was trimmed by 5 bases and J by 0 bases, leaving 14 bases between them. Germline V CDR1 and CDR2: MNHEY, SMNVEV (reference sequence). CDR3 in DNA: TGTGCCAGCAGTAAAGCGGCAGGTACCTCCTACAATGAGCAGTTCTTC. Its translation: CASSKAAGTSYNEQFF.

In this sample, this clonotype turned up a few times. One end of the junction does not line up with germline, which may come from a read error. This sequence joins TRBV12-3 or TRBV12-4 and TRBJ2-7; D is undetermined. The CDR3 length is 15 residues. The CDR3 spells CASSSPDIYSDEQYF. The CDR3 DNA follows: TGTGCCAGCAGCTCCCCAGACATCTACTCCGACGAGCAGTACTTC.

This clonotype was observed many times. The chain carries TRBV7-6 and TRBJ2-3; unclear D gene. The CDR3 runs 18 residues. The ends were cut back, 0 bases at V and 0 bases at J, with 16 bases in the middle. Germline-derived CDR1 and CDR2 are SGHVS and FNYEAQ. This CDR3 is CASSLAPAILSSTDTQYF. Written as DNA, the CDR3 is TGTGCCAGCAGCTTAGCGCCTGCAATACTATCTAGCACAGATACGCAGTATTTT.

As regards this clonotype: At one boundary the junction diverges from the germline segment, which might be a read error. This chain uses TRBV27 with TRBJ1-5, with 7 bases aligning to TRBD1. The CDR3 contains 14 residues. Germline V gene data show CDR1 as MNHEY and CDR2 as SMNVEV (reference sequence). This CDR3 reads CASGADRKNHPQHF. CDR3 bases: TGTGCCAGCGGTGCGGACAGGAAAAATCATCCCCAGCATTTT.

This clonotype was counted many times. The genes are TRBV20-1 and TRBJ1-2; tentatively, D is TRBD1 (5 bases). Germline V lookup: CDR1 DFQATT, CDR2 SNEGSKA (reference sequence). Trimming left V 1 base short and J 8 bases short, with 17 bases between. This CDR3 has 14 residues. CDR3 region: CSARGQLVDRGYTF. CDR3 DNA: TGCAGTGCTAGAGGACAGTTAGTAGATCGGGGCTACACCTTC.